The 13 T cell receptor beta chains below all came from one sample that was sequenced in a study of blood T cell repertoires in COVID-19. Measured with immunoSEQ multiplex PCR; TCRdb has only the in-frame clones, and not every one. The sample lists 150,000 to 200,000 clones; under 85% were seen once. The source material was peripheral blood. The receptors were sampled from a man in his 70s who had recovered from COVID-19.

The chain links TRBV28 to TRBJ2-5; 13 positions match TRBD2. Trimming cost V 2 bases and J 1 base; bases outside gene matches: 1. Germline-derived CDR1 and CDR2 are MDHEN and SYDVKM. This CDR3 region has 16 residues. The CDR3 sequence: CASSLGTSGVQETQYF. Written as DNA, the CDR3 is TGTGCCAGCAGTTTAGGGACTAGCGGGGTCCAAGAGACCCAGTACTTC.

CDR3 in DNA: TGTGCCAGCAGTTGGAGCGATCGGTACAATGAGCAGTTCTTC. Protein product: CASSWSDRYNEQFF. The chain uses TRBV6-5 and TRBJ2-1; D not resolved. This CDR3 has 14 residues. Germline lookup yields CDR1 MNHEY and CDR2 SVGAGI. V shed 4 bases and J shed 4 bases, with 11 bases lying between them.

This clone was counted between two and nine times. V gene TRBV6-5 combines with J gene TRBJ1-6; unclear D gene. CDR1 MNHEY and CDR2 SVGAGI come from the germline V gene. Trimming pared 2 bases from V and 7 bases from J, leaving 3 bases between. CDR3 length equals 12 residues. CDR3 DNA: TGTGCCAGCAGTTACCGGAATTCACCCCTCCACTTT. Translation: CASSYRNSPLHF.

This clone was counted only a few times. The V and J genes are TRBV14 and TRBJ1-6, with D maybe TRBD1 (6 bases). V shed 0 bases and J shed 10 bases, with 13 bases lying between them. The CDR3 runs to 15 residues. Germline CDR1 and CDR2: SGHDN and FVKESK. CDR3 in DNA: TGTGCCAGCAGCCAAGAGTTTGGCAGGGGCTCACCCCTCCACTTT. It specifies CASSQEFGRGSPLHF.

V gene TRBV6-5 combines with J gene TRBJ2-7; D might be TRBD2 (5 bases). CDR1 and CDR2 from the germline V gene are MNHEY and SVGAGI. The CDR3 extends over 11 amino acids. The V end was cut by 11 bases, the J end by 5 bases, with 13 bases between. For the CDR3, the DNA is TGTGCCTCCGGGGTTTTCCACGAGCAGTACTTC. Translating it yields CASGVFHEQYF.

This CDR3 reads CASSIVGGGGYTF. The DNA of the CDR3 is TGTGCCAGTAGTATAGTGGGGGGAGGAGGCTACACCTTC. The V gene is TRBV19, the J gene TRBJ1-2, with a possible D match to TRBD1 (5 bases). V lost 1 base, J lost 8 bases, and 11 bases lay in between. This CDR3 is 13 amino acids long. In germline, CDR1 is LNHDA, CDR2 SQIVND (reference sequence). The full variable domain, rest sourced from reference TRBV19 and TRBJ1-2, is DGGITQSPKYLFRKEGQNVTLSCEQNLNHDAMYWYRQDPGQGLRLIYYSQIVNDFQKGDIAEGYSVSREKKESFPLTVTSAQKNPTAFYLCASSIVGGGGYTFGSGTRLTVV.

This chain connects TRBV6-5 to TRBJ2-3; 7 nucleotides line up with TRBD1. The CDR3 is made up of 16 amino acids. V lost 2 bases, J lost 6 bases, and 11 bases stayed unmatched. Germline lookup yields CDR1 MNHEY and CDR2 SVGAGI. CDR3 in amino acids: CASSYQKRGPSDTQYF. In nucleotides, the CDR3 is TGTGCCAGCAGTTACCAGAAAAGGGGGCCTTCCGATACGCAGTATTTT.

The chain carries TRBV7-9 and TRBJ2-5; TRBD2 matches 7 bases. J lost 7 bases, V lost 5 bases, and 10 bases had no gene match. Germline V gene lookup returns CDR1 SEHNR and CDR2 FQNEAQ (reference sequence). This CDR3 comprises 14 residues. CDR3 region: CASSPGTTVGTQYF. DNA of the CDR3: TGTGCCAGCAGCCCAGGGACTACCGTGGGGACCCAGTACTTC.

The chain combines TRBV9 with TRBJ2-1, with D possibly being TRBD2 (6 bases). Germline V gene data show CDR1 as SGDLS and CDR2 as YYNGEE. The CDR3 has 16 amino acids. The ends were cut back, 5 bases at V and 4 bases at J, with 19 bases in the middle. CDR3: CASSSLPGTYYNEQFF. DNA for the CDR3: TGTGCCAGCAGTTCCCTACCCGGGACTTATTACAATGAGCAGTTCTTC.

The chain carries TRBV5-1 and TRBJ2-7, with unresolved D. Trimming pared 4 bases from V and 0 bases from J, leaving 14 bases between. Germline lookup yields CDR1 SGHRS and CDR2 YFSETQ. There are 15 residues in the CDR3. The DNA of the CDR3 is TGCGCCAGCAGCCCTCGTTTGGAGAGCTCCTACGAGCAGTACTTC. It translates to CASSPRLESSYEQYF.

V gene TRBV28 combines with J gene TRBJ2-1; tentatively, D is TRBD1 (5 bases). The germline V gene has CDR1 MDHEN and CDR2 SYDVKM. The length of the CDR3 is 16 residues. V lost 2 bases and J lost 4, with 15 bases in between. The CDR3 DNA reads as TGTGCCAGCAGTTTAAGGAACAGGCGGCCTTACAATGAGCAGTTCTTC. Encoded protein: CASSLRNRRPYNEQFF.

The chain combines TRBV7-9 with TRBJ2-6, with D tentatively TRBD2 (5 bases). V lost 5 bases and J 4 bases, leaving 15 bases between the germline ends. Per the germline V gene, CDR1 is SEHNR and CDR2 is FQNEAQ (reference sequence). The CDR3 extends over 16 amino acids. CDR3 sequence (DNA): TGTGCCAGCAGCCCGGCCTGGACTCCCGGGGCCAACGTCCTGACTTTC. Protein: CASSPAWTPGANVLTF.

V and J are TRBV7-9 and TRBJ2-1; tentatively, D is TRBD2 (5 bases). The CDR3 spans 13 residues. Germline CDR1 and CDR2: SEHNR and FQNEAQ (reference sequence). V was pared by 3 bases and J by 9 bases, with 12 bases between. The CDR3 DNA reads TGTGCCAGCAGCTTCAGCGGCGGACCTGAGCAGTTCTTC. Its protein is CASSFSGGPEQFF.